These 2 T cell receptor beta chains were all obtained from the same sample, sequenced in a study of blood T cell repertoires in COVID-19. The repertoire was sequenced with immunoSEQ multiplex PCR; TCRdb's copy has only in-frame clones and lacks some. The data contain roughly 100,000 clones, more than 80% of them singletons. Sequencing input: peripheral blood. The receptor set was obtained from a woman of 80 years or more with acute or convalescent COVID-19.

V and J are TRBV19 and TRBJ2-2; D call uncertain. This CDR3 has 16 amino acids. V was clipped by 2 bases and J by 4 bases, with 14 bases between them. Per the germline V gene, CDR1 is LNHDA and CDR2 is SQIVND (reference sequence). The DNA for the CDR3 is TGTGCCAGTAGTATAACTGAACGCGGTATCACCGGGGAGCTGTTTTTT. It translates to CASSITERGITGELFF.

This rearrangement joins TRBV7-2 to TRBJ2-3; D gene unclear. From germline, CDR1 is SGHTA and CDR2 FQGNSA. This CDR3 has 12 amino acids. V was clipped by 2 bases and J by 7 bases, with 7 bases between them. CDR3 in DNA: TGTGCCAGCAGCTTATGGCAGAATACGCAGTATTTT. Amino acid sequence: CASSLWQNTQYF.